Below, 14 T cell receptor beta chains from the same sample are listed, as sequenced in a study of cytomegalovirus exposure and HLA in healthy donors. Primers included in the PCR were 60 Vbeta and 13 Jbeta primers. The method was immunoSEQ multiplex PCR; TCRdb's version includes in-frame clones alone and lacks a portion of them. The sample consists of 150,000 to 200,000 clones, about 81% of them appearing once. Material for sequencing was PBMCs. The receptor set was obtained from a woman in her twenties or thirties in good health and CMV-seronegative.

This clone has a handful of counts. The V and J genes are TRBV9 and TRBJ2-3, with D uncertain. Trimming took 0 bases from V and 4 from J, leaving 15 bases between them. The V gene's germline CDR1 is SGDLS and CDR2 YYNGEE. The CDR3 runs to 16 residues. Written as DNA, the CDR3 is TGTGCCAGCAGCGTAGGGGTAGCCCTCGCGGCAGATACGCAGTATTTT. It yields the protein CASSVGVALAADTQYF.

The chain couples TRBV27 to TRBJ2-7; D perhaps matches TRBD2 (6 bases). V lost 6 bases and J lost 0, with 15 bases in between. This CDR3 is built from 15 residues. Germline V gene sequence: CDR1 MNHEY, CDR2 SMNVEV (reference sequence). The CDR3 protein is CASSTMRDISYEQYF. Here the CDR3 DNA reads TGTGCCAGCAGCACAATGCGGGATATCTCCTACGAGCAGTACTTC.

The chain is built from TRBV5-1 and TRBJ1-4; the D is unclear. V was clipped by 4 bases and J by 4 bases, with 23 bases between them. This CDR3 is built from 18 residues. The germline V gene encodes CDR1 SGHRS and CDR2 YFSETQ. The CDR3 region has the DNA TGCGCCAGCAGCGTGGGTCTAGGCAGTACCTACGGTAATGAAAAACTGTTTTTT. Amino acids: CASSVGLGSTYGNEKLFF.

There are a few counts of this clone. The V gene is TRBV5-4, the J gene TRBJ1-5; the match to TRBD1 covers 7 bases. The CDR3 is 13 residues long. Germline values: CDR1 SGHNT, CDR2 YYREEE (reference sequence). Germline trimming cut 3 bases from V and 4 bases from J; bases unmatched to any gene: 1. CDR3 sequence: CASSSDRNQPQHF. The CDR3 DNA follows: TGTGCCAGCAGCTCGGACAGGAATCAGCCCCAGCATTTT.

As regards this clone: The junction departs from the called germline gene at one end, perhaps through a read error. V is TRBV2 and J is TRBJ1-2, with 9 bases fitting TRBD1. The CDR3 contains 14 residues. Per the germline V gene, CDR1 is SNHLY and CDR2 is FYNNEI. The CDR3, as DNA: TGTGCCAGCAGCGAAGGGACAGGGAACTATGGCTACACCTTC. Translating gives CASSEGTGNYGYTF.

The chain recombines TRBV7-2 with TRBJ2-7; 13 nucleotides match TRBD2. The junction had 9 bases not matched to a gene; V was cut back by 1 base and J by 6 bases. The germline V gene encodes CDR1 SGHTA and CDR2 FQGNSA. CDR3 length: 17 residues. The CDR3 loop is CASSLGLAGGPEGEQYF. CDR3 nucleotide sequence: TGTGCCAGCAGCTTAGGACTAGCGGGGGGCCCTGAGGGCGAGCAGTACTTC.

This chain uses TRBV6-5 with TRBJ2-5, with D possibly matching TRBD2 (6 bases). V lost 0 bases to trimming and J lost 4 bases, with 12 bases between them. This CDR3 has 15 residues. CDR1 is MNHEY, CDR2 SVGAGI, per germline. CDR3 coding DNA: TGTGCCAGCAGTTACTCTTCGGGAGTAGGAGAGACCCAGTACTTC. As protein: CASSYSSGVGETQYF.

The table lists this clone with a few counts. V gene TRBV9 combines with J gene TRBJ2-2; 7 nucleotides align to TRBD2. The CDR3 totals 15 residues. Germline CDR1 reads SGDLS; CDR2 reads YYNGEE. J lost 2 bases, V lost 5 bases, and 6 bases had no gene match. DNA of the CDR3: TGTGCCAGCAGAGCGGGACTCCTAAACACCGGGGAGCTGTTTTTT. The encoded protein is CASRAGLLNTGELFF.

This clone showed up just once. The junction departs from germline at one end; a sequencing error may be responsible. The rearrangement links TRBV6-1 to TRBJ1-6; D perhaps matches TRBD1 (6 bases). CDR3 length: 16 residues. The germline V gene encodes CDR1 MNHNS and CDR2 SASEGT. CDR3 sequence (DNA): TGTGCCAGCGGTGAGATCCCTCGCGAGGGGGACTCACCCCTCCACTTT. It codes for CASGEIPREGDSPLHF.

The chain links TRBV5-4 to TRBJ2-2, with TRBD2 matching 9 bases. The CDR3 has 16 residues. Germline loops: CDR1 SGHNT, CDR2 YYREEE (reference sequence). V was clipped by 2 bases and J by 5 bases; unmatched bases: 7. The CDR3 spells CASSFLSGLATGELFF. CDR3 DNA sequence: TGTGCCAGCAGCTTTCTCTCGGGACTAGCAACCGGGGAGCTGTTTTTT.

This clone turned up a few times. The V call is TRBV7-6, the J call TRBJ2-5, with 9 bases identical to TRBD2. Germline V gene data show CDR1 as SGHVS and CDR2 as FNYEAQ. The CDR3 runs 17 residues. V trimming: 3 bases; J trimming: 2 bases; junction bases outside the gene matches: 10. The CDR3: CASSFLAGQLPQETQYF. The CDR3 DNA is TGTGCCAGCAGCTTCCTAGCGGGACAGCTTCCTCAAGAGACCCAGTACTTC.

The V and J genes are TRBV2 and TRBJ2-3; the D is unclear. The V gene lost 0 bases and the J gene lost 0 bases, with 7 bases spanning the gap. This CDR3 has 15 amino acids. Germline-derived CDR1 and CDR2 are SNHLY and FYNNEI. The CDR3 coding sequence is TGTGCCAGCAGTGAAGCGAAGACTAGCACAGATACGCAGTATTTT. Translation: CASSEAKTSTDTQYF.

V is TRBV5-1 and J is TRBJ2-7; 9 bases agree with TRBD1. The CDR3 is 15 amino acids. V lost 5 bases, J lost 2 bases, and 8 bases stayed unmatched. Germline V gene lookup returns CDR1 SGHRS and CDR2 YFSETQ. CDR3 sequence: CASREYRGLTYEQYF. In nucleotides, the CDR3 is TGCGCCAGCAGAGAATACAGGGGGCTCACCTACGAGCAGTACTTC.

Turning to this clone: The junction does not match germline at one end; this may be a read error. This chain links TRBV7-9 with TRBJ1-1; 9 bases map to TRBD1. CDR3 length: 15 amino acids. Germline V gives CDR1 SEHNR, CDR2 FQNEAQ (reference sequence). CDR3 region: CSSSLETGGFSEAFF. The CDR3 DNA reads as TGTTCCAGCAGCTTAGAAACAGGGGGCTTTTCTGAAGCTTTCTTT.